This T cell receptor (beta chain) appears in the sequencing data of a study of shared clonotypes between healthy human individuals. Findings of the study overall: Approximately 5.3% was the fraction of naive CD4 clonotypes found shared across a few donors. Clonotypes shared by all four donors outscored non-shared clonotypes in generation probability. The study generally estimated greater richness for naive than memory subsets.

It was CD45RO-negative cells, positively selected for CCR7, that made up naive CD8 cells, with terminally differentiated effector memory CD45RA+ cells excluded. Here immunoSEQ multiplex PCR was the method, and the copy in TCRdb shows in-frame clones only, minus some. This table holds around 580,000 clones, 95% to 98% found once. Points on this clone: The antigen is not known. The limits of the CDR3 on the DNA are not certain, so only TCRdb's listed CDR3 is given.

The sequence was collected from a man between 25 and 39 years old in good health. Sequenced: naive CD8+ T cells sorted from blood.

The CDR3 protein is CASSAPPISRRAGELFF. This chain uses TRBV9 with TRBJ2-2; the DNA was not compared with TRBD2, the D call given in the table. Germline loops: CDR1 SGDLS, CDR2 YYNGEE. 17 amino acids form the CDR3, both terminal residues included.